These T cell receptor beta chains were read from a single sample in a study of blood T cell repertoires in COVID-19. TCRdb's copy holds only in-frame clones and misses some; the assay was immunoSEQ multiplex PCR. The profile shows about 250,000 clones, 70% to 90% of them singletons. The material sequenced was PBMCs or T cells enriched from blood (not recorded which). These receptors all come from a man in his forties who had recovered from COVID-19. The CDR3 runs from the conserved cysteine through the conserved F or W. D genes are given only for firm matches. The listing skips clone size in some rows; elsewhere it reads once, few, many or a size class.

NA	TRBV11-2	TRBJ2-7	TRBD1	CASSLGQGHPYEQYF	TGTGCCAGCAGCTTGGGACAGGGACACCCCTACGAGCAGTACTTC
NA	TRBV11-3	TRBJ2-2	NA	CASSSGWSERTGELFF	TGTGCCAGCAGCTCGGGATGGTCCGAGAGGACCGGGGAGCTGTTTTTT
NA	TRBV9	TRBJ2-7	NA	CASSATGTVNYEQYF	TGTGCCAGCAGCGCTACAGGGACGGTAAACTACGAGCAGTACTTC
NA	TRBV6-1	TRBJ2-3	NA	CASSEAGARTDTQYF	TGTGCCAGCAGTGAAGCGGGGGCCCGCACAGATACGCAGTATTTT
NA	TRBV2	TRBJ2-4	TRBD2	CASSGRTSGIIKNIQYF	TGTGCCAGCAGCGGGAGGACTAGCGGGATTATCAAAAACATTCAGTACTTC
NA	TRBV30	TRBJ1-5	NA	CAWSVKLENQPQHF	TGTGCCTGGAGTGTAAAGCTTGAAAACCAGCCCCAGCATTTT
NA	TRBV21-1	TRBJ2-7	NA	CASSLPPGLAGFFYEQYF	TGTGCCAGCAGCTTACCTCCGGGACTAGCGGGGTTCTTCTACGAGCAGTACTTC
NA	TRBV29-1	TRBJ2-3	TRBD1	CSVDVTGATDTQYF	TGCAGCGTTGATGTTACAGGGGCCACAGATACGCAGTATTTT
NA	TRBV6-5	TRBJ2-2	TRBD2	CASSRAGGPGELFF	TGTGCCAGCAGTAGAGCGGGGGGGCCCGGGGAGCTGTTTTTT
NA	TRBV2	TRBJ1-5	NA	CASSVIAGHSNQPQHF	TGTGCCAGCAGTGTCATTGCGGGGCATAGCAATCAGCCCCAGCATTTT
NA	TRBV5-1	TRBJ1-4	NA	CASSPGGAGELFF	TGCGCCAGCAGCCCGGGGGGGGCCGGGGAACTGTTTTTT
NA	TRBV5-1	TRBJ1-2	NA	CASSLDRQDGYTF	TGCGCCAGCAGCTTGGACAGGCAGGATGGCTACACCTTC
once	TRBV6-2/TRBV6-3	TRBJ1-1	NA	CASSWTRNTEAFF	TGTGCCAGCAGCTGGACTCGGAACACTGAAGCTTTCTTT
few	TRBV16	TRBJ1-5	NA	CASSQWRGDQPQHF	TGTGCCAGCAGCCAATGGAGGGGAGATCAGCCCCAGCATTTT
once	TRBV11-3	TRBJ2-5	NA	CASSSLGGGLSQETQYF	TGTGCCAGCAGCAGCTTAGGTGGGGGACTCTCTCAAGAGACCCAGTACTTC
NA	TRBV6-2/TRBV6-3	TRBJ1-4	NA	CASSYLPGNEKLFF	TGTGCCAGCAGTTACCTCCCGGGTAATGAAAAACTGTTTTTT
NA	TRBV5-4	TRBJ2-1	TRBD2	CASRSESGAHEQFF	TGTGCCAGCAGGTCTGAAAGCGGGGCACATGAGCAGTTCTTC
NA	TRBV19	TRBJ2-7	NA	CASSMAGRKGYEQYF	TGTGCCAGTAGTATGGCGGGACGAAAGGGCTACGAGCAGTACTTC
NA	TRBV7-2	TRBJ2-1	TRBD1	CASRNPGQGKNEQFF	TGTGCCAGCAGGAACCCGGGACAGGGTAAAAATGAGCAGTTCTTC
NA	TRBV24-1	TRBJ2-1	TRBD1	CATSDSGTDSYNEQFF	TGTGCCACCAGTGATTCGGGGACAGACTCCTACAATGAGCAGTTCTTC
NA	TRBV7-8	TRBJ2-7	TRBD2	CASSLDSSGSYEQYF	TGTGCCAGCAGCTTAGATAGTAGCGGGAGCTACGAGCAGTACTTC
NA	TRBV28	TRBJ2-7	NA	CASTETVANSYEQYF	TGTGCCAGCACCGAAACGGTAGCTAATTCCTACGAGCAGTACTTC
NA	TRBV6-1	TRBJ1-5	TRBD1	CASSWTGGGQPQHF	TGTGCCAGCAGTTGGACAGGGGGCGGTCAGCCCCAGCATTTT
NA	TRBV27	TRBJ1-1	NA	CASRNRAFTEAFF	TGTGCCAGCAGAAACAGAGCTTTCACTGAAGCTTTCTTT
NA	TRBV3-1/TRBV3-2	TRBJ1-4	NA	CASSQWTGEKLFF	TGTGCCAGCAGCCAATGGACTGGTGAAAAACTGTTTTTT
NA	TRBV5-4	TRBJ2-3	NA	CASSLAGGASTDTQYF	TGTGCCAGCAGCTTGGCCGGCGGGGCTAGCACAGATACGCAGTATTTT
NA	TRBV30	TRBJ1-2	NA	CAWTRGPAPYTF	TGTGCCTGGACGCGGGGCCCGGCCCCCTACACCTTC
NA	TRBV9	TRBJ2-3	TRBD2	CASSGAGLAGTDTQYF	TGTGCCAGCAGCGGCGCGGGACTAGCGGGGACAGATACGCAGTATTTT
NA	TRBV9	TRBJ2-7	TRBD2	CASSRYREASYEQYF	TGTGCCAGCAGCCGATACCGGGAGGCCTCCTACGAGCAGTACTTC
NA	TRBV27	TRBJ2-3	TRBD2	CASTSGGQTDTQYF	TGTGCCAGCACCAGCGGGGGGCAGACAGATACGCAGTATTTT
NA	TRBV11-2	TRBJ2-3	NA	CASSLGSMSTDTQYF	TGTGCCAGCAGCTTAGGTAGTATGAGCACAGATACGCAGTATTTT
NA	TRBV7-2	TRBJ2-1	NA	CASSLSYNEQFF	TGTGCCAGCAGTCTTTCTTACAATGAGCAGTTCTTC
NA	TRBV2	TRBJ2-3	NA	CATRALAVSTDTQYF	TGTGCCACTAGGGCTTTAGCGGTTAGCACAGATACGCAGTATTTT
NA	TRBV9	TRBJ1-2	TRBD1	CASSLDRGLYGYTF	TGTGCCAGCAGCCTCGACAGGGGGCTCTATGGCTACACCTTC
NA	TRBV30	TRBJ2-1	TRBD1	CAWSGFGQGAYEQFF	TGTGCCTGGAGTGGGTTTGGACAGGGGGCGTATGAGCAGTTCTTC